This record concerns one TCR beta chain sequence. Its specificity is unknown. The V and J ends lost 5 bases and 0 bases, in that order; junction bases with no gene match: 4. The CDR3 contains 16 residues. CDR1 is SGHTA, CDR2 FQGTGA, per germline. The sample is drawn from a study of T-cell reconstitution after alpha-beta-depleted transplantation in children. Study-wide points: Several hundred expanded graft clones reportedly gave rise to the alpha-beta T cells present about two months after transplant. Some patients' high day-60 TCRbeta diversity was traced to surviving recipient T cells and thymic progenitors. Once a year had passed after transplant, T-cell counts and diversity came mostly from newly produced T cells.

Unique molecular identifiers were incorporated when the TCRbeta library was constructed. One entry per CDR3 protein results from TCRdb running MiXCR on the PCR reads. The data show roughly 790,000 distinct CDR3 sequences, approximately 15% seen once. The chain joins TRBV7-3 to TRBJ1-1; TRBD1 matches at 12 bases. The sequence came from a male patient younger than 18 who had a stem cell transplant for acute lymphoblastic leukemia, so the T cells may come from the graft donor. The source material was PBMCs, mostly from graft donor cells, sampled 360 days after TCRalphabeta/CD19-depleted stem cell transplant. This CDR3 reads CASSPGQGAMNTEAFF. The CDR3 DNA reads TGTGCCAGCAGCCCGGGACAGGGGGCTATGAACACTGAAGCTTTCTTT. Filled out from reference TRBV7-3 and TRBJ1-1, the complete variable domain reads GAGVSQTPSNKVTEKGKYVELRCDPISGHTALYWYRQSLGQGPEFLIYFQGTGAADDSGLPNDRFFAVRPEGSVSTLKIQRTERGDSAVYLCASSPGQGAMNTEAFFGQGTRLTVV.